The 21 T cell receptor beta chains listed next were all sequenced from one sample in a study of OX40 agonist ivuxolimab in advanced cancers. Only in-frame clones appear in the TCRdb table, and some are missing; sequencing was by immunoSEQ multiplex PCR. Here the sample spans roughly 69,000 clones, roughly nine tenths being singletons. The starting material was CD4+ or CD8+ T cells sorted from blood, obtained in a trial of the OX40 agonist ivuxolimab. The source of these receptors is an adult with an advanced solid tumor such as melanoma, head and neck, liver or kidney cancer.

The chain employs TRBV7-9 and TRBJ1-5; D perhaps matches TRBD1 (6 bases). The CDR3 consists of 14 residues. Germline CDR1 reads SEHNR; CDR2 reads FQNEAQ (reference sequence). The germline V and J ends were trimmed by 3 bases and 4 bases, with 10 bases remaining between them. This CDR3 reads CASSFGQPNQPQHF. CDR3 sequence (DNA): TGTGCCAGCAGCTTCGGACAGCCAAATCAGCCCCAGCATTTT.

The rearrangement links TRBV5-6 to TRBJ1-1; no clear D. V dropped 0 bases and J dropped 3 bases, with 18 bases sitting between them. The CDR3 loop spans 17 amino acids. CDR1 SGHDT and CDR2 YYEEEE come from the germline V gene. CDR3 amino acids: CASSLGSQSGVDTEAFF. The CDR3 DNA is TGTGCCAGCAGCTTGGGCTCCCAGTCTGGGGTTGACACTGAAGCTTTCTTT.

The chain has TRBV13 and TRBJ2-2; weak D call: TRBD1 (6 bases). V lost 2 bases and J lost 6, with 16 bases in between. Germline CDR1 is PRHDT and CDR2 is FYEKMQ (reference sequence). The CDR3 is 16 residues long. For the CDR3, the DNA is TGTGCCAGCAGCTTACTTCTGAATCCAGGGGCCGGGGAGCTGTTTTTT. The encoded protein is CASSLLLNPGAGELFF.

The count of this clone is one. The J gene is TRBJ1-1, the V gene TRBV7-9; a weak D match, TRBD1 (6 bases). V shed 2 bases and J shed 8 bases, with 21 bases lying between them. The CDR3 spans 16 residues. Per the germline V gene, CDR1 is SEHNR and CDR2 is FQNEAQ (reference sequence). CDR3 residues: CASSLPGTRADREAFF. Here the CDR3 DNA reads TGTGCCAGCAGCTTACCCGGAACTAGGGCCGACAGGGAAGCTTTCTTT.

With respect to this clone: Relative to the germline gene, one junction end is altered; a read error may explain this. The chain couples TRBV7-7 to TRBJ2-2; a possible D gene is TRBD2 (6 bases). CDR1 is SSHAT, CDR2 FNYEAQ, per germline (reference sequence). CDR3 length: 18 amino acids. CDR3 coding DNA: TGTGCTAGCAGCTCGGAGGGTTTGGGGTTCGGGAACACCGGGGAGCTGTTTTTT. Translated, it gives CASSSEGLGFGNTGELFF.

As for this clone: At one boundary the junction diverges from the germline segment, which might be a read error. The rearrangement joins TRBV13 to TRBJ1-1, with D tentatively TRBD1 (5 bases). Germline CDR1 reads PRHDT; CDR2 reads FYEKMQ (reference sequence). CDR3 size: 14 residues. CDR3 sequence reads: CVSKEGPSRTEAFF. The CDR3 nucleotides are TGTGTCAGCAAAGAGGGGCCCAGTAGGACTGAAGCTTTCTTT.

This rearrangement joins TRBV7-8 to TRBJ2-4; D is undetermined. V shed 5 bases and J shed 9 bases, with 8 bases lying between them. Germline V gene lookup returns CDR1 SGHVS and CDR2 FQNEAQ. This CDR3 comprises 11 residues. The CDR3 protein is CASSSSIIQYF. The CDR3 DNA reads TGTGCCAGCAGCAGCTCGATCATTCAGTACTTC.

This sequence joins TRBV4-3 and TRBJ2-1; 8 bases align to TRBD1. This CDR3 comprises 16 residues. Trimming at V came to 0 bases and at J to 5 bases, leaving 6 bases not matched to a gene. Germline V gene lookup returns CDR1 LGHNA and CDR2 YSLEER. CDR3 amino acids: CASSQDGSGGHNEQFF. The CDR3 DNA is TGCGCCAGCAGCCAAGATGGGTCAGGGGGCCACAATGAGCAGTTCTTC.

CDR3 in amino acids: CASSLGTGSGYTF. CDR3 sequence (DNA): TGTGCCAGCAGCTTAGGGACAGGGAGCGGCTACACCTTC. The genes are TRBV11-2 and TRBJ1-2, with 8 positions matching TRBD1. The junction had 3 bases not matched to a gene; V was cut back by 1 base and J by 8 bases. Germline V gene data show CDR1 as SGHAT and CDR2 as FQNNGV. The CDR3 extends over 13 amino acids.

This chain uses TRBV5-1 with TRBJ1-5, with D possibly TRBD1 on 5 matching bases. Between the trimmed V and J ends, which lost 0 bases and 8 bases, there was a span of 12 bases. Germline V gives CDR1 SGHRS, CDR2 YFSETQ. The CDR3 is 14 residues long. The CDR3 region is CASSLGTGLEPQHF. In DNA form, the CDR3 reads TGCGCCAGCAGCTTGGGGACGGGGCTTGAGCCCCAGCATTTT.

This chain links TRBV2 with TRBJ2-2, with a tentative D call TRBD2 (7 bases). The germline CDR1 and CDR2 sequences are SNHLY and FYNNEI. The CDR3 is 16 residues long. V was cut by 0 bases and J by 0 bases, with 8 bases left in between. In DNA, the CDR3 is TGTGCCAGCAGTGAAGCAGGGGGGGCGAACACCGGGGAGCTGTTTTTT. It translates to CASSEAGGANTGELFF.

J is TRBJ2-5 and V is TRBV7-8; 8 nucleotides align to TRBD1. CDR1 is SGHVS and CDR2 is FQNEAQ in the germline V gene. The V gene end was trimmed by 0 bases and the J gene end by 5 bases; junction bases not matched to a gene: 11. The CDR3 is 17 amino acids. This chain's CDR3 is CASSLAPGQVLRETQYF. Here the CDR3 DNA reads TGTGCCAGCAGCTTAGCCCCGGGACAGGTCCTCCGGGAGACCCAGTACTTC.

The rearrangement uses TRBV5-3 and TRBJ1-4, with D unclear. TRBV5-3 is recorded as an ORF, its role being uncertain. With 5 bases removed from V and 2 bases from J, the gap between germline ends came to 22 bases. CDR3 length: 18 amino acids. CDR3 bases: TGTGCCAGAAGGGCAGCCGGTACGCCCACCATCACTAATGAAAAACTGTTTTTT. As protein: CARRAAGTPTITNEKLFF.

The CDR3: CASSVGGRNYNEQFF. DNA of the CDR3: TGTGCCAGCAGCGTAGGTGGGAGAAACTACAATGAGCAGTTCTTC. The V call is TRBV9, the J call TRBJ2-1, with D maybe TRBD2 (5 bases). V was shortened by 0 bases and J by 3 bases, with 10 bases between the two germline ends. This CDR3 comprises 15 residues. Looked up from germline, CDR1 is SGDLS and CDR2 is YYNGEE. Supplemented by reference TRBV9 and TRBJ2-1, the full variable domain reads DSGVTQTPKHLITATGQRVTLRCSPRSGDLSVYWYQQSLDQGLQFLIQYYNGEERAKGNILERFSAQQFPDLHSELNLSSLELGDSALYFCASSVGGRNYNEQFFGPGTRLTVL.

The J gene is TRBJ2-1, the V gene TRBV28, with 7 bases matching TRBD1. CDR3 length equals 17 residues. V shed 5 bases and J 0 bases; nucleotides not matched to a gene: 10. CDR1 is MDHEN and CDR2 is SYDVKM in the germline V gene. The CDR3 protein is CASSDPRDRVSYNEQFF. Written as DNA, the CDR3 is TGTGCCAGCAGTGACCCCCGTGACAGGGTCTCCTACAATGAGCAGTTCTTC.

The J gene is TRBJ2-3, the V gene TRBV7-9, with D perhaps TRBD1 (5 bases). Germline CDR1 and CDR2: SEHNR and FQNEAQ (reference sequence). This CDR3 has 15 amino acids. With 6 bases removed from V and 2 bases from J, the gap between germline ends came to 15 bases. CDR3 sequence (DNA): TGTGCCAGCAGAACCAGGGTCGGCTCCACAGATACGCAGTATTTT. Translation: CASRTRVGSTDTQYF.

The chain has TRBV11-2 and TRBJ1-1, with 10 bases identical to TRBD1. Germline V gene lookup returns CDR1 SGHAT and CDR2 FQNNGV. Trimming at V came to 5 bases and at J to 2 bases, leaving 8 bases not matched to a gene. The CDR3 loop spans 16 amino acids. The CDR3 sequence: CASSRDRGPLNTEAFF. The CDR3 DNA is TGTGCCAGCAGCCGGGACAGGGGTCCTCTCAACACTGAAGCTTTCTTT.

This chain uses TRBV6-4 with TRBJ2-5; 10 bases are shared with TRBD2. J was trimmed by 2 bases and V by 3 bases; bases with no gene match: 3. The CDR3 is 15 amino acids. In germline, CDR1 is MRHNA, CDR2 SNTAGT. CDR3 residues: CASSESGGEQETQYF. The CDR3 DNA follows: TGTGCCAGCAGTGAAAGCGGGGGGGAACAAGAGACCCAGTACTTC.

The chain employs TRBV5-1 and TRBJ2-7; 11 bases agree with TRBD1. The V gene's germline CDR1 is SGHRS and CDR2 YFSETQ. V shed 2 bases and J 6 bases; nucleotides not matched to a gene: 4. This CDR3 is built from 14 residues. For the CDR3, the DNA is TGCGCCAGCAGCTTCGGACAGGGGGCCGGCGAGCAGTACTTC. Translating gives CASSFGQGAGEQYF. Full variable domain (missing parts from reference TRBV5-1 and TRBJ2-7): KAGVTQTPRYLIKTRGQQVTLSCSPISGHRSVSWYQQTPGQGLQFLFEYFSETQRNKGNFPGRFSGRQFSNSRSEMNVSTLELGDSALYLCASSFGQGAGEQYFGPGTRLTVT.

J is TRBJ1-2 and V is TRBV7-9, with 7 nucleotides matching TRBD1. CDR1 is SEHNR and CDR2 is FQNEAQ in the germline V gene (reference sequence). V trimming: 5 bases; J trimming: 4 bases; junction bases outside the gene matches: 10. The CDR3 extends over 15 amino acids. The DNA for the CDR3 is TGTGCCAGCAGCCCCCAAGACAGGGTGGGCTATGGCTACACCTTC. Translation gives CASSPQDRVGYGYTF.

This chain uses TRBV15 with TRBJ2-1; the D gene could be TRBD1 or TRBD2 (5 bases each). V lost 0 bases and J 7 bases, leaving 10 bases between the germline ends. Germline loops: CDR1 LNHNV, CDR2 YYDKDF (reference sequence). CDR3 length equals 14 residues. Here the CDR3 DNA reads TGTGCCACCAGCAGAGACCACTGGGGGAATGAGCAGTTCTTC. Translated: CATSRDHWGNEQFF.